The present T cell receptor beta chain was sequenced within a study of metastatic and nonmetastatic thyroid tumors. This clone qualifies as medium-sized. Germline loops: CDR1 MNHEY, CDR2 SVGAGI. The junction had 10 bases not matched to a gene; V was cut back by 0 bases and J by 1 base. This CDR3 is built from 18 residues. TCRdb re-called clones via MiXCR from the PCR reads. The data show roughly 20,000 clones, around 16% seen once. Prior to thyroid surgery, none of the patients had received any treatment. Material for sequencing was blood. The chain combines TRBV6-5 with TRBJ2-7, with 9 nucleotides matching TRBD1. The TCR was taken from a male donor with papillary thyroid cancer or a benign thyroid nodule (not recorded which). Some clones in this sample may be carry-over from other donors' samples. Here the CDR3 DNA reads TGTGCCAGCAGTTACTCGCTGGGACAGGGTACAAGTTCCTACGAGCAGTACTTC. It is translated as CASSYSLGQGTSSYEQYF.